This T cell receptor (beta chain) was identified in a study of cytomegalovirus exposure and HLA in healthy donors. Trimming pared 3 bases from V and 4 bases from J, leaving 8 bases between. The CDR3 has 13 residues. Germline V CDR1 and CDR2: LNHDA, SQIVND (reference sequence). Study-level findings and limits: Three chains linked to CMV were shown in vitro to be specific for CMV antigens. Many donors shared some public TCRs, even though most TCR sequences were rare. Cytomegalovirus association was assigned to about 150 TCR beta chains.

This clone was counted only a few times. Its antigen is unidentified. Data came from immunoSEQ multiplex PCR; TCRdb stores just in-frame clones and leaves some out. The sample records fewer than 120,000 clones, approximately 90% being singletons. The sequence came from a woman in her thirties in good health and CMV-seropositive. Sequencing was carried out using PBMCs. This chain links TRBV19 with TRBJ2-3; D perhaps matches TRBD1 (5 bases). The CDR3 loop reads CASSMSRADTQYF. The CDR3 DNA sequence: TGTGCCAGTAGTATGTCCAGGGCAGATACGCAGTATTTT.